This T cell receptor (beta chain) was identified in a study of regulatory T cells in long-lasting Graves disease (dated by TCRdb to 2020 to 2023). Regarding the research as a whole: Persistent Graves' disease was defined as antithyroid drug treatment for over 5 years with persistently positive TSH receptor autoantibodies. Antithyroid drugs had been taken for 8.5 to 11 years on average by persistent Graves' disease patients in the clinical cohort. Patients with persistent Graves' disease were compared with patients with newly diagnosed Graves' disease using TCR sequencing and RNA sequencing of peripheral blood. TCR sequencing covered about 13 persistent and around 20 newly diagnosed Graves' disease patients, some 35 samples in total. The study took place in China and was registered as a clinical trial. Study-wide findings and limitations: Patients with persistent disease shared more public clonotypes (roughly 2,900) than newly diagnosed patients did (approximately 970). Because the primary lesion, thyroid tissue, could not be accessed, the study looked at peripheral blood alone. Sequencing and analysis were limited to the TCR beta chain. Compared with newly diagnosed patients, persistent Graves' disease patients had lower TCR Shannon entropy and fewer highly expanded clones, which suggests clonal expansion. TRBV28, TRBJ1-2 and TRBJ2-5 were preferentially used in persistent disease, while TRBV20-1 and TRBJ2-1 were favored in newly diagnosed disease. As a limitation, the authors acknowledged that the small sample size may reduce accuracy.

The sample's time point label, in plain terms: persistent/refractory GD, antithyroid drugs over 5 years with positive TRAb. For both TCR sequencing and RNA sequencing, RNA was extracted from PBMCs in TRIzol. Graves' disease was diagnosed according to American Thyroid Association guidelines. Recruitment of patients was carried out at an endocrinology department in Xi'an, China. Each patient gave about 9.1 milliliters of peripheral blood, collected in an EDTA anticoagulant tube. Ficoll Paque Plus density gradient separation was used to isolate PBMCs, and no additional T cell sorting was done. An Agilent 2100 Bioanalyzer and agarose gel were used to check RNA quality, and a NanoDrop 2000 was used to measure RNA concentration. The library was built by means of multiplex PCR. Instrument used: Illumina HiSeq 4000. CDR3 regions were amplified by Arm-PCR with iRepertoire HTBI primers to construct TCR beta libraries. PCR products were gel purified before sequencing. From the authors' description of their analysis: Across samples, about 63 TRBV and 12 to 15 TRBJ segments were identified and used for gene usage analysis of CDR3 amino acid clonotypes. COPE and FqMerger were used to merge the filtered high-quality paired reads into contigs. Contigs were aligned with BLAST to IMGT TRBV, TRBD and TRBJ reference genes, and CDR3 was defined per IMGT. Any clonotype with a frequency above 0.1% was counted as a highly expanded clone. Shannon entropy served as the measure of repertoire diversity, while the Gini coefficient captured V-J evenness. A clonotype was considered public if more than one individual shared it. The raw public reads went through TCRdb reprocessing: fastp at Q25, MiXCR clone calling, in-frame beta chains kept. Rows are unified per CDR3 protein, each entry keeping the most common DNA and genes. TCRdb's processing, not the authors' own work, is the source of the V and J calls. In all, the sample holds roughly 490,000 distinct CDR3 sequences, and 22% of those were seen once. Clones ranked in the top ten supply approximately 14% of the sample.

This clonotype was counted at least ten times. The antigen this receptor binds is unknown. Base quality data are lacking; no much larger clone is found one base away. Sequences MNHNS (CDR1) and SASEGT (CDR2) are obtained from the germline V gene. The CDR3 contains 13 residues, cysteine and phenylalanine counted. The retained sequence is limited to the CDR3, 39 bases, with the frame set at the first base. Trimming accounts for 11 bases at V and 4 bases at J, while the number of junction bases matched to no gene is 6. This TCR derives from a female donor with Graves disease. The sample consisted of peripheral blood mononuclear cells (PBMCs), taken when the disease was refractory, from a patient treated with antithyroid drugs. This receptor chain uses TRBV6-1 and TRBJ2-2, with 8 middle bases fitting TRBD1. The CDR3 has the sequence CAGGQGSTGELFF. The nucleotide sequence reads TGTGCCGGCGGACAGGGTAGCACCGGGGAGCTGTTTTTT.